Listed below are T cell receptor beta chains from one sample, sequenced in a study of control samples from healthy donors and cancer patients. Sequencing used immunoSEQ multiplex PCR; TCRdb keeps in-frame clones, though not all of them. The table has about 95,000 clones, about 88% seen once. The sequencing sample was made of blood. The source of these receptors is a woman in her seventies in good health. The CDR3 runs from the conserved cysteine through the conserved F or W. The D gene is left open where the match is weak. Clone size appears in some rows only: once, few, many, or a class for an expanded clone.

>-|-|12|TRBV27|TRBJ1-5
TGTGCCAGCAGTGACCCGAATCAGCCCCAGCATTTT
CASSDPNQPQHF
>-|-|14|TRBV27|TRBJ1-6
TGTGCCAGCAGTTTACTTGGGGTTAATTCACCCCTCCACTTT
CASSLLGVNSPLHF
>-|-|14|TRBV11-2|TRBJ2-3
TGTGCCAGCAGCCCTCCCGAAATAACAGATACGCAGTATTTT
CASSPPEITDTQYF
>few|-|14|TRBV30|TRBJ1-2
TGTGCCTGGAGTGCGGACAGTGCGGCCTATGGCTACACCTTC
CAWSADSAAYGYTF
>-|TRBD1|14|TRBV18|TRBJ1-3
TGTGCCAGCTCACGGGACAGCTCTGGAAACACCATATATTTT
CASSRDSSGNTIYF
>-|TRBD1|16|TRBV7-8|TRBJ1-2
TGTGCCAGCAGCTCACGCACAGGGGCCTCTAACTATGGCTACACCTTC
CASSSRTGASNYGYTF
>-|-|12|TRBV19|TRBJ1-6
TGTGCCAGTAGTTATCGGAATTCACCCCTCCACTTT
CASSYRNSPLHF
>-|-|13|TRBV5-1|TRBJ1-1
TGCGCCAGCACCAGGCAGGAGAACACTGAAGCTTTCTTT
CASTRQENTEAFF
>-|TRBD2|17|TRBV5-4|TRBJ2-3
TGTGCCAGCAGCTTGGGGGGTCTAGCGGGAGTTAGGGATACGCAGTATTTT
CASSLGGLAGVRDTQYF
>-|TRBD2|16|TRBV9|TRBJ2-3
TGTGCCAGCAGCGACCGGAATAGCGGGAGTACAGATACGCAGTATTTT
CASSDRNSGSTDTQYF
>-|-|13|TRBV9|TRBJ1-5
TGTGCCAGCAGCCGGGATGCCAATCAGCCCCAGCATTTT
CASSRDANQPQHF
>-|-|12|TRBV3-1/TRBV3-2|TRBJ2-7
TGTGCCAGCAGCCCCTCGGGTTTGGAGCAGTACTTC
CASSPSGLEQYF
>-|-|14|TRBV5-1|TRBJ1-1
TGCGCCAGCAGCCCGGGGCCGGAAAACACTGAAGCTTTCTTT
CASSPGPENTEAFF
>once|-|13|TRBV3-1/TRBV3-2|TRBJ1-1
TGTGCCAGCAGCCAAGGGGGGCTTGCTGAAGCTTTCTTT
CASSQGGLAEAFF
>-|-|19|TRBV7-2|TRBJ2-5
TGTGCCAGCAGCTTCCCCTCTTCCGGGACAAGGTCTTGGAAAGAGACCCAGTACTTC
CASSFPSSGTRSWKETQYF
>-|-|17|TRBV7-8|TRBJ1-1
TGTGCCAGCAGCCCTCTAGACAGACGCTCGATGAACACTGAAGCTTTCTTT
CASSPLDRRSMNTEAFF
>-|-|15|TRBV18|TRBJ1-5
TGTGCCAGCTCACCAACAGCTTCTAGCAATCAGCCCCAGCATTTT
CASSPTASSNQPQHF
>-|TRBD1|17|TRBV5-8|TRBJ1-2
TGTGCCAGCAGCTTGAGGGACAGGGTATACATCGGGTATGGCTACACCTTC
CASSLRDRVYIGYGYTF
>-|-|14|TRBV30|TRBJ1-4
TGTGCCTGGAGTGGCCCAGAAGCAAATGAAAAACTGTTTTTT
CAWSGPEANEKLFF
>-|-|12|TRBV6-5|TRBJ1-1
TGTGCCAGCACTGCTGGACATGGGGAGGCTTTCTTT
CASTAGHGEAFF
>-|TRBD2|14|TRBV5-4|TRBJ2-1
TGTGCCAGCAGCTTGACTAGCGGGAGCAATGAGCAGTTCTTC
CASSLTSGSNEQFF
>-|TRBD2|20|TRBV3-1/TRBV3-2|TRBJ2-5
TGTGCCAGCAGCCAAGGGTCGGCCCCGGGACTAGCGGGAGCAAAAGAGACCCAGTACTTC
CASSQGSAPGLAGAKETQYF
>-|-|15|TRBV15|TRBJ2-1
TGTGCCACCAGCAGAGATGGACGGGCGGCGAATGAGCAGTTCTTC
CATSRDGRAANEQFF
>-|TRBD2|15|TRBV9|TRBJ2-1
TGTGCCAGCAGCGTAGTAGCGGGAGTGTACAATGAGCAGTTCTTC
CASSVVAGVYNEQFF
>-|-|16|TRBV6-5|TRBJ1-1
TGTGCCAGCAGTTCTCCCCGGCGGAAAACCTCCACTGAAGCTTTCTTT
CASSSPRRKTSTEAFF
>-|-|14|TRBV30|TRBJ1-1
TGTGCCTGGAGTAGGGAATCCATGAACACTGAAGCTTTCTTT
CAWSRESMNTEAFF
>-|TRBD1|16|TRBV9|TRBJ1-1
TGTGCCAGCAGCGTAGCCGGGACAGGCATGAACACTGAAGCTTTCTTT
CASSVAGTGMNTEAFF
>few|TRBD1|16|TRBV6-4|TRBJ2-1
TGTGCCAGCAGTGAGGGTTGGACAGGTTCCTACAATGAGCAGTTCTTC
CASSEGWTGSYNEQFF
>-|-|16|TRBV27|TRBJ2-3
TGTGCCAGCAGTTTATCGGGCAGGGTGAACACAGATACGCAGTATTTT
CASSLSGRVNTDTQYF
>-|TRBD1|14|TRBV6-5|TRBJ1-2
TGTGCCAGCAGACCGACAGGGGGCAACTATGGCTACACCTTC
CASRPTGGNYGYTF
>-|-|14|TRBV5-6|TRBJ2-7
TGTGCCAGCAGCTTGTATCCGGGATTCCACGAGCAGTACTTC
CASSLYPGFHEQYF
>-|-|15|TRBV5-5|TRBJ2-5
TGTGCCAGCAACCCCGAGCCCCACTACCAAGAGACCCAGTACTTC
CASNPEPHYQETQYF
>-|-|11|TRBV6-1|TRBJ2-1
TGTGCCAGCAGCCCTAGGAATGAGCAGTTCTTC
CASSPRNEQFF
>-|-|11|TRBV29-1|TRBJ2-7
TGCAGCGTGGGGGGCACCTACGAGCAGTACTTC
CSVGGTYEQYF
>-|-|15|TRBV5-4|TRBJ2-1
TGTGCCAGCAGCTTGGGTGGCGGGGCACGCAGTGGGCAGTTCTTC
CASSLGGGARSGQFF
>few|TRBD1|15|TRBV3-1/TRBV3-2|TRBJ1-6
TGTGCCAGCAGCCTCCAAAGGGGGCTCGCTTCACCCCTCCACTTT
CASSLQRGLASPLHF
>once|-|14|TRBV10-1|TRBJ1-1
TGCGCCAGCAGTTGGGCGGGGAGCAACACTGAAGCTTTCTTT
CASSWAGSNTEAFF
>few|-|16|TRBV4-2|TRBJ1-6
TGTGCCAGCAGCCAAGCCGGGGGGAACTATAATTCACCCCTCCACTTT
CASSQAGGNYNSPLHF
>once|-|13|TRBV3-1/TRBV3-2|TRBJ1-1
TGTGCCAGCAGCCCGGCCCAGAACACTGAAGCTTTCTTT
CASSPAQNTEAFF
>-|-|13|TRBV12-3/TRBV12-4|TRBJ1-1
TGTGCCAGCAGCGGACTCTCGGACACTGAAGCTTTCTTT
CASSGLSDTEAFF